These 8 T cell receptor beta chains share one sample of origin, sequenced in a study of blood T cells in healthy people across ages. Next came a second PCR, run for about 7 to 12 cycles, which used a sample-barcoded 5' primer along with a J-beta primer mix. TCRdb reprocessed the 5' RACE reads with MiXCR, giving one entry per CDR3 protein. The sample includes 980,000 or so distinct CDR3 sequences, 45% to 50% of them seen just once. The sequenced sample was blood. These TCRs come from a young man in good health.

The CDR3 sequence: CASSQGSLYTDTQYF. The DNA for the CDR3 is TGTGCCAGCAGCCAAGGGAGTCTATACACAGATACGCAGTATTTT. This chain links TRBV3-1 with TRBJ2-3, with D uncertain. Germline CDR1 and CDR2: LGHDT and YNNKEL (reference sequence). The CDR3 sequence is 15 residues long. Between the trimmed V and J ends, which lost 1 base and 2 bases, there was a span of 10 bases.

The chain combines TRBV30 with TRBJ2-1; tentatively, D is TRBD1 or TRBD2 (5 bases each). CDR1 GTSNPN and CDR2 SVGIG come from the germline V gene (reference sequence). Trimming shortened V by 2 bases and J by 10 bases, and 18 bases separated the two germline ends. The length of the CDR3 is 14 residues. CDR3: CAWSIRGAGVEQFF. The CDR3 DNA sequence: TGTGCCTGGAGTATCCGAGGGGCAGGAGTCGAGCAGTTCTTC. Using reference TRBV30 and TRBJ2-1 for the parts outside the CDR3, the full variable domain is SQTIHQWPATLVQPVGSPLSLECTVEGTSNPNLYWYRQAAGRGLQLLFYSVGIGQISSEVPQNLSASRPQDRQFILSSKKLLLSDSGFYLCAWSIRGAGVEQFFGPGTRLTVL.

This clonotype has just a few counts. The genes are TRBV4-1 and TRBJ1-2; D is perhaps TRBD1 (6 bases). CDR3 size: 15 residues. V lost 0 bases to trimming and J lost 5 bases, with 13 bases between them. The germline gives CDR1 MGHRA, CDR2 YSYEKL. The CDR3 reads CASSQEQGAPYGYTF. The CDR3, as DNA: TGCGCCAGCAGCCAAGAACAGGGTGCGCCTTATGGCTACACCTTC.

J is TRBJ1-2 and V is TRBV4-3; maybe TRBD1 (6 bases). The V gene lost 0 bases and the J gene lost 1 base, with 12 bases spanning the gap. This CDR3 is 16 amino acids long. Germline V lookup: CDR1 LGHNA, CDR2 YSLEER. Here the CDR3 reads CASSQDLGGRNYGYTF. In nucleotides, the CDR3 is TGCGCCAGCAGCCAAGATCTTGGGGGGCGTAACTATGGCTACACCTTC.

This clonotype was detected only once. V is TRBV15 and J is TRBJ1-1, with unresolved D. This CDR3 contains 14 residues. Looked up from germline, CDR1 is LNHNV and CDR2 is YYDKDF (reference sequence). V lost 4 bases, J lost 4 bases, and 13 bases lay in between. The CDR3 sequence is CATSTVTFATEAFF. The CDR3 DNA is TGTGCCACCAGCACCGTAACTTTCGCCACTGAAGCTTTCTTT.

The chain combines TRBV7-2 with TRBJ2-3; the D gene is possibly TRBD2 (6 bases). Deletions cut 0 bases from V and 7 bases from J, with 17 bases between. CDR1 is SGHTA and CDR2 is FQGNSA in the germline V gene. The CDR3 has 16 residues. The CDR3 sequence is CASSLALSAGQNTQYF. The DNA for the CDR3 is TGTGCCAGCAGCTTAGCGCTGTCTGCGGGGCAAAATACGCAGTATTTT.

The J gene is TRBJ2-1, the V gene TRBV5-1, with D hard to call. Germline V lookup: CDR1 SGHRS, CDR2 YFSETQ. This CDR3 is 14 amino acids long. V was shortened by 0 bases and J by 4 bases, with 8 bases between the two germline ends. The CDR3 sequence is CASSLVAAYNEQFF. The CDR3, as DNA: TGCGCCAGCAGCTTGGTTGCAGCGTACAATGAGCAGTTCTTC.

The chain couples TRBV5-1 to TRBJ1-4; D is unresolved. Germline V lookup: CDR1 SGHRS, CDR2 YFSETQ. Trimming cost V 0 bases and J 7 bases, with 13 bases left between them. The CDR3 has 15 residues. The CDR3 coding sequence is TGCGCCAGCAGCTTGGCCGATCGGGCTGGTGAAAAACTGTTTTTT. Translation gives CASSLADRAGEKLFF. Filled out from reference TRBV5-1 and TRBJ1-4, the complete variable domain reads KAGVTQTPRYLIKTRGQQVTLSCSPISGHRSVSWYQQTPGQGLQFLFEYFSETQRNKGNFPGRFSGRQFSNSRSEMNVSTLELGDSALYLCASSLADRAGEKLFFGSGTQLSVL.